The clone carrying this T cell receptor (beta chain) has just a few counts. Antigen: not known. Between the trimmed V and J ends, which lost 5 bases and 1 base, there was a span of 11 bases. This CDR3 has 14 amino acids. The germline V gene has CDR1 LNHDA and CDR2 SQIVND (reference sequence). Donors included only healthy HIV-negative adults lacking recent acute infections or vaccinations. The donors, all of them Caucasian adults, lived in Nashville, Tennessee. The CD4+ fraction was divided into a CD45RA+ naive subset and a CD45RA-negative memory subset. This entry comes from a study of shared clonotypes between healthy human individuals. The study's findings and limits: Naive CD4 clonotypes overlapped across a handful of donors at roughly 5%.

The data were produced by immunoSEQ multiplex PCR, yet TCRdb's version contains in-frame clones alone and is incomplete. The sample records about 2.4 million clones, 93% being singletons. Material for sequencing was naive CD4+ T cells from PBMCs. Subset meaning: CD45RA+ positively selected. This TCR was sampled from a young man in good health. Some clones in this sample may be carry-over from other donors' samples. This chain connects TRBV19 to TRBJ1-1, with a possible D match to TRBD1 (5 bases). CDR3 amino acids: CASSVGGGNTEAFF. In DNA form, the CDR3 reads TGTGCCAGTAGTGTTGGGGGAGGGAACACTGAAGCTTTCTTT.